This T cell receptor beta chain was recorded in a study of T cell repertoires in cytomegalovirus infection. Study overall: From public TCR beta signatures came an indication of both CMV infection and matching HLA type.

This clonotype was seen ten or more times. Its antigen is not identified. Whole-study findings and limits: In two of eight donors, the top clonotype was HLA-C-restricted CMV-specific. The study identified carriers of CMV plus the relevant HLA from cumulative public TCR beta family frequency.

V was pared by 4 bases and J by 0 bases, with 10 bases between. The germline gives CDR1 SGHTA, CDR2 FQGNSA. The CDR3 totals 14 residues. TCRdb used MiXCR to reprocess the reads, holding one entry per CDR3 protein. The sample includes roughly 230,000 distinct CDR3 sequences, 6% to 8% of them seen just once. The source material was PBMCs. The clonotype comes from a human donor in good health (CMV status not recorded). Some clones in this sample may be carry-over from other donors' samples. V gene TRBV7-2 combines with J gene TRBJ2-7, with D possibly TRBD1 on 6 matching bases. The CDR3 loop reads CASSSYRDSYEQYF. CDR3 DNA sequence: TGTGCCAGCAGCTCTTACAGGGACTCCTACGAGCAGTACTTC.